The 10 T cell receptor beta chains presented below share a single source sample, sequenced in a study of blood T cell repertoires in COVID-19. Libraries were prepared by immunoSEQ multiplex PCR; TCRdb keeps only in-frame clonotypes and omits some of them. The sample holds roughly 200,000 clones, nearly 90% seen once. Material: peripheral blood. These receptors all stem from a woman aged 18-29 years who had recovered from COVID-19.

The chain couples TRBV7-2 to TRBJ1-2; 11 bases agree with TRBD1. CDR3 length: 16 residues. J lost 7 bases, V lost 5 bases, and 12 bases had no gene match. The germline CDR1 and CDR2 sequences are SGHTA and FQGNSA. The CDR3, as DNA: TGTGCCAGCAGCAGACAAGGGACAGGGGGGGCCGGTGGCTACACCTTC. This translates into CASSRQGTGGAGGYTF. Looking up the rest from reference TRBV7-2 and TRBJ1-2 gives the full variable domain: GAGVSQSPSNKVTEKGKDVELRCDPISGHTALYWYRQSLGQGLEFLIYFQGNSAPDKSGLPSDRFSAERTGGSVSTLTIQRTQQEDSAVYLCASSRQGTGGAGGYTFGSGTRLTVV.

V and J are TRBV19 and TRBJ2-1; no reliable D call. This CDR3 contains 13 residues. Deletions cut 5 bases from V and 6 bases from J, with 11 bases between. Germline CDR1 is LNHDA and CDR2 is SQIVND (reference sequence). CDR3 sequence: CASSARLSNEQFF. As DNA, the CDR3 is TGTGCCAGTAGTGCAAGACTGAGCAATGAGCAGTTCTTC. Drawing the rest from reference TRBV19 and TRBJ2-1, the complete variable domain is DGGITQSPKYLFRKEGQNVTLSCEQNLNHDAMYWYRQDPGQGLRLIYYSQIVNDFQKGDIAEGYSVSREKKESFPLTVTSAQKNPTAFYLCASSARLSNEQFFGPGTRLTVL.

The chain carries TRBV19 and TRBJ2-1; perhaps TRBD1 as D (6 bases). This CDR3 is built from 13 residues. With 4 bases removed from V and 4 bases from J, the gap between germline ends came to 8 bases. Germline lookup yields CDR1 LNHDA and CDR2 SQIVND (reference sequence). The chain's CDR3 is CASSNRVYNEQFF. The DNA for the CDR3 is TGTGCCAGTAGTAACAGGGTATACAATGAGCAGTTCTTC.

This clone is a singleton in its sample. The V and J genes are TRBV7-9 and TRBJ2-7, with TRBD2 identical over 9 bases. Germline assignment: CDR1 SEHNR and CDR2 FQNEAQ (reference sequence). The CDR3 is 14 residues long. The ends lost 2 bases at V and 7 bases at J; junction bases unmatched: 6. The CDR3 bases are TGTGCCAGCAGCTTATTAGCGGGAGTGGGAGAGCAGTACTTC. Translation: CASSLLAGVGEQYF. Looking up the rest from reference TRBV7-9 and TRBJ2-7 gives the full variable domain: DTGVSQNPRHKITKRGQNVTFRCDPISEHNRLYWYRQTLGQGPEFLTYFQNEAQLEKSRLLSDRFSAERPKGSFSTLEIQRTEQGDSAMYLCASSLLAGVGEQYFGPGTRLTVT.

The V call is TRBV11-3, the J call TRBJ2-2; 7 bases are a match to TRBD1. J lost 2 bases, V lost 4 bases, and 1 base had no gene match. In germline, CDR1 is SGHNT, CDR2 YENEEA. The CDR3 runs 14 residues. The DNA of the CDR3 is TGTGCCAGCAGCTACAGGGGTAACACCGGGGAGCTGTTTTTT. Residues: CASSYRGNTGELFF. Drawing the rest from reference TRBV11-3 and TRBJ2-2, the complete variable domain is EAGVVQSPRYKIIEKKQPVAFWCNPISGHNTLYWYLQNLGQGPELLIRYENEEAVDDSQLPKDRFSAERLKGVDSTLKIQPAELGDSAVYLCASSYRGNTGELFFGEGSRLTVL.

The CDR3 bases are TGTGCCAGCAAAACTAGCTCCTACGAGCAGTACTTC. It codes for CASKTSSYEQYF. The rearrangement uses TRBV6-6 and TRBJ2-7; tentatively, D is TRBD2 (5 bases). The CDR3 totals 12 residues. The V end was cut by 7 bases, the J end by 0 bases, with 7 bases between. Germline loops: CDR1 MNHNY, CDR2 SVGAGI (reference sequence).

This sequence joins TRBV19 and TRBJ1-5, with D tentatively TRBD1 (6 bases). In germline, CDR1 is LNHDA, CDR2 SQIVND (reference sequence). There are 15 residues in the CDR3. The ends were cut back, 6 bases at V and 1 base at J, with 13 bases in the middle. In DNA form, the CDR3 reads TGTGCCAGTAGACCAAGACAGGAGAGCAATCAGCCCCAGCATTTT. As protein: CASRPRQESNQPQHF.

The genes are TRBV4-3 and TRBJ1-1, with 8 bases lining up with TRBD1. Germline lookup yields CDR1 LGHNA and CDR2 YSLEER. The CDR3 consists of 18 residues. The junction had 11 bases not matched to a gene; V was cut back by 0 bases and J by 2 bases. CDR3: CASSQDGTGNPGNTEAFF. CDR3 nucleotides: TGCGCCAGCAGCCAAGATGGGACAGGAAATCCGGGCAACACTGAAGCTTTCTTT.

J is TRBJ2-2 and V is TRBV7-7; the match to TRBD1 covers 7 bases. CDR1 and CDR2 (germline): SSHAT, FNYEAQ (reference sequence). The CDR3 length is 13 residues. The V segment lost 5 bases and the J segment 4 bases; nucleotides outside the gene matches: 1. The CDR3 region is CASSRQGTGELFF. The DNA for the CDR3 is TGTGCCAGCAGCCGACAGGGCACCGGGGAGCTGTTTTTT.

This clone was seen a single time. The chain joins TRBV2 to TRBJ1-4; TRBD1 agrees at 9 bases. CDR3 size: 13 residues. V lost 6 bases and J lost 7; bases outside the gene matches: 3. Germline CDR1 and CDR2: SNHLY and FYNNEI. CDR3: CASRGDRVEKLFF. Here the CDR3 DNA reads TGTGCCAGCAGAGGGGACAGGGTTGAAAAACTGTTTTTT.